Shown below are 27 T cell receptor beta chains from a single sample sequenced in a study of patients and donors after allogeneic stem cell transplantation. TCRdb fed the RT-PCR reads into MiXCR, producing one record per CDR3 protein. Here the sample spans some 880,000 distinct CDR3 sequences, about a sixth being singletons. Sequencing was performed on blood, either unsorted or a sorted T cell fraction (not recorded which). The origin of the receptors is a human donor who was either an allogeneic HSCT recipient or a stem cell or donor lymphocyte infusion donor (not recorded which). It is not recorded whose cells these are; they may come from a transplant donor.

This rearrangement joins TRBV2 to TRBJ2-7; D remains ambiguous. This CDR3 spans 12 amino acids. CDR1 and CDR2 (germline): SNHLY, FYNNEI. V was cut by 1 base and J by 2 bases, with 3 bases left in between. The CDR3 region has the DNA TGTGCCAGCAGTGAAGAAGCCTACGAGCAGTACTTC. Translation gives CASSEEAYEQYF. Variable domain in full (rest from reference TRBV2 and TRBJ2-7): EPEVTQTPSHQVTQMGQEVILRCVPISNHLYFYWYRQILGQKVEFLVSFYNNEISEKSEIFDDQFSVERPDGSNFTLKIRSTKLEDSAMYFCASSEEAYEQYFGPGTRLTVT.

This clonotype was seen only a few times. This chain uses TRBV4-3 with TRBJ2-3, with unresolved D. This CDR3 comprises 16 residues. V dropped 0 bases and J dropped 0 bases, with 10 bases sitting between them. CDR1 is LGHNA and CDR2 is YSLEER in the germline V gene. The CDR3 loop reads CASSQEALDSTDTQYF. The CDR3 DNA sequence: TGCGCCAGCAGCCAAGAGGCGCTAGATAGCACAGATACGCAGTATTTT.

The chain has TRBV3-1 and TRBJ1-6; D gene unclear. Trimming removed 0 bases at V and 8 bases at J, with 17 bases between. The CDR3 loop spans 17 amino acids. Germline V gives CDR1 LGHDT, CDR2 YNNKEL (reference sequence). CDR3 loop: CASSQDVKGVSDSPLHF. The DNA for the CDR3 is TGTGCCAGCAGCCAAGATGTAAAGGGTGTTTCGGATTCACCCCTCCACTTT.

This clonotype was seen only a few times. The rearrangement joins TRBV20-1 to TRBJ1-4; D ambiguous. Trimming removed 8 bases from V and 3 bases from J, with 10 bases in between. Per germline, CDR1 DFQATT and CDR2 SNEGSKA (reference sequence). The CDR3 extends over 12 amino acids. CDR3 sequence (DNA): TGCAGTATCCATGCGGCTAATGAAAAACTGTTTTTT. As protein: CSIHAANEKLFF.

The chain is built from TRBV27 and TRBJ2-2; TRBD2 agrees at 10 bases. Germline trimming cut 8 bases from V and 7 bases from J; bases unmatched to any gene: 7. Germline CDR1 MNHEY, CDR2 SMNVEV (reference sequence). The CDR3 spans 14 residues. For the CDR3, the DNA is TGTGCCAGCCAGAGCGGGAGGGCCCTCGGGGAGCTGTTTTTT. Its protein product is CASQSGRALGELFF.

V and J are TRBV2 and TRBJ2-1; 8 nucleotides agree with TRBD2. The J segment lost 0 bases and the V segment lost 2 bases, leaving 6 bases of the junction unmatched. The CDR3 length is 17 residues. Germline V lookup: CDR1 SNHLY, CDR2 FYNNEI. CDR3 sequence: CASSESGGQSSYNEQFF. The CDR3 region has the DNA TGTGCCAGCAGTGAATCGGGGGGGCAGAGCTCCTACAATGAGCAGTTCTTC.

This rearrangement joins TRBV20-1 to TRBJ2-1; 13 bases match TRBD2. The V gene end was trimmed by 6 bases and the J gene end by 4 bases; junction bases not matched to a gene: 9. Per the germline V gene, CDR1 is DFQATT and CDR2 is SNEGSKA (reference sequence). CDR3 length equals 16 residues. CDR3 in DNA: TGCAGTGCCCGGAAACCGGGACTAGCGGGATACAATGAGCAGTTCTTC. This gives the protein CSARKPGLAGYNEQFF.

The V gene is TRBV4-1, the J gene TRBJ1-5; possible D gene TRBD1, 5 bases. This CDR3 is 18 amino acids long. Trimming left V 0 bases short and J 5 bases short, with 20 bases between. Germline assignment: CDR1 MGHRA and CDR2 YSYEKL. The CDR3 here is CASSQDPREGPNDQPQHF. CDR3 DNA sequence: TGCGCCAGCAGCCAAGATCCCCGTGAGGGGCCGAACGATCAGCCCCAGCATTTT.

As concerns this clonotype: This may be a read error, as it is one base from a much larger clone. The CDR3 protein is CASSLANVTGELFF. The CDR3 coding sequence is TGTGCCAGCAGTTTAGCTAACGTCACCGGGGAGCTGTTTTTT. This rearrangement joins TRBV12-3 or TRBV12-4 to TRBJ2-2; D ambiguous. Trimming took off 0 bases at V and 4 bases at J, with 6 bases between the two ends. This CDR3 has 14 amino acids.

A few counts support this clonotype. The chain is built from TRBV7-3 and TRBJ2-2; TRBD2 aligns across 9 bases. This CDR3 is 19 amino acids long. V shed 2 bases, J shed 2 bases, and the junction held 12 bases outside the gene matches. CDR1 is SGHTA and CDR2 is FQGTGA in the germline V gene. CDR3 in amino acids: CASSLWASGAASNTGELFF. CDR3 in DNA: TGTGCCAGCAGCTTATGGGCTAGCGGGGCCGCGAGTAACACCGGGGAGCTGTTTTTT.

V usage is TRBV24-1 and J usage is TRBJ2-3; TRBD1 agrees at 9 bases. There are 17 residues in the CDR3. Germline trimming cut 3 bases from V and 6 bases from J; bases unmatched to any gene: 12. The germline gives CDR1 KGHDR, CDR2 SFDVKD. CDR3 nucleotide sequence: TGTGCCACCAGTGATAGGGGACAGGGAGGGTTTCGGGATACGCAGTATTTT. Protein: CATSDRGQGGFRDTQYF.

In nucleotides, the CDR3 is TGTGCCAGCAGCCTTTCTAAGGCAGCGGCTGAAGCTTTCTTT. Its translation is CASSLSKAAAEAFF. The gene calls are TRBV12-3 or TRBV12-4 and TRBJ1-1; D ambiguous. V was pared by 6 bases and J by 6 bases, with 17 bases between. The CDR3 is 14 residues long.

The gene calls are TRBV20-1 and TRBJ2-7; perhaps TRBD2 as D (5 bases). Germline V gene lookup returns CDR1 DFQATT and CDR2 SNEGSKA (reference sequence). The CDR3 length is 12 residues. V was pared by 4 bases and J by 4 bases, with 11 bases between. CDR3: CSAIEGLYEQYF. In nucleotides, the CDR3 is TGCAGTGCTATAGAAGGACTTTACGAGCAGTACTTC.

The chain uses TRBV20-1 and TRBJ2-1; 10 positions agree with TRBD2. The CDR3 runs 14 residues. With 2 bases clipped from V and 8 bases from J, the junction kept 6 bases outside the gene matches. The germline CDR1 and CDR2 sequences are DFQATT and SNEGSKA (reference sequence). Written as DNA, the CDR3 is TGCAGTGCTAGACTAGCGGGAGTTCCGGATGAGCAGTTCTTC. Amino acid sequence: CSARLAGVPDEQFF.

This chain joins TRBV12-3 or TRBV12-4 and TRBJ1-2; maybe TRBD1 (5 bases). V gave up 6 bases and J gave up 5 bases, with 16 bases separating them. The CDR3 spans 14 residues. The CDR3 region is CASSRRDEEYGYTF. For the CDR3, the DNA is TGTGCCAGCAGCCGCAGGGACGAGGAATATGGCTACACCTTC.

The rearrangement joins TRBV20-1 to TRBJ1-6, with D perhaps TRBD1 (5 bases). This CDR3 is 13 amino acids long. V was clipped by 4 bases and J by 4 bases, with 8 bases between them. Germline loops: CDR1 DFQATT, CDR2 SNEGSKA (reference sequence). The CDR3: CSAIQGYNSPLHF. The CDR3 nucleotides read TGCAGTGCTATTCAGGGTTATAATTCACCCCTCCACTTT.

The genes are TRBV4-3 and TRBJ2-1; either TRBD1 or TRBD2 may supply D (6 bases each). This CDR3 is 15 amino acids long. Trimming cost V 1 base and J 6 bases, with 13 bases left between them. Per the germline V gene, CDR1 is LGHNA and CDR2 is YSLEER. The CDR3 DNA is TGCGCCAGCAGCCAAGGCGAAGGAGGGGGCAATGAGCAGTTCTTC. Translated: CASSQGEGGGNEQFF.

This clonotype appeared a few times. The chain is built from TRBV5-6 and TRBJ1-5, with unresolved D. The germline V and J ends were trimmed by 0 bases and 6 bases, with 13 bases remaining between them. CDR3 length equals 15 residues. From germline, CDR1 is SGHDT and CDR2 YYEEEE. The CDR3 bases are TGTGCCAGCAGCTTGGGATCAATTTGGTTTCAGCCCCAGCATTTT. Its translation: CASSLGSIWFQPQHF.

The chain combines TRBV12-3 or TRBV12-4 with TRBJ2-7; 8 bases are a match to TRBD1. There are 15 residues in the CDR3. V shed 2 bases and J 2 bases; nucleotides not matched to a gene: 5. For the CDR3, the DNA is TGTGCCAGCAGTTTATCGCAGGGGGCGGCCTACGAGCAGTACTTC. Translated: CASSLSQGAAYEQYF.

This clonotype was seen more than once but under ten times. The V gene is TRBV15, the J gene TRBJ1-1; TRBD1 aligns across 8 bases. The germline V gene has CDR1 LNHNV and CDR2 YYDKDF (reference sequence). The J segment lost 3 bases and the V segment lost 1 base, leaving 10 bases of the junction unmatched. CDR3 length equals 17 residues. Here the CDR3 DNA reads TGTGCCACCAGCAGAGCCGCAGGGGGCCCTTTGGACACTGAAGCTTTCTTT. Translating gives CATSRAAGGPLDTEAFF.

This clonotype was counted a few times. The rearrangement links TRBV5-5 to TRBJ2-1; 10 nucleotides match TRBD2. There are 16 residues in the CDR3. With V trimmed by 4 bases and J by 3 bases, 7 bases remained unmatched. The V gene's germline CDR1 is SGHKS and CDR2 YYEKEE (reference sequence). The CDR3: CASSSLSGRFYNEQFF. In nucleotides, the CDR3 is TGTGCCAGCAGCAGCCTTAGCGGGAGGTTCTACAATGAGCAGTTCTTC.

This clonotype has only a few counts. The gene calls are TRBV10-3 and TRBJ1-5, with D uncertain. CDR1 is ENHRY, CDR2 SYGVKD, per germline. The V end was cut by 5 bases, the J end by 9 bases, with 14 bases between. The CDR3 totals 13 residues. CDR3 residues: CAISSASYGPQHF. The CDR3 DNA reads TGTGCCATCAGTTCGGCCTCCTACGGGCCCCAGCATTTT.

Here the CDR3 DNA reads TGCGCCAGCAGTGACTTAACAGGGAATAATTCACCCCTCCACTTT. Protein: CASSDLTGNNSPLHF. The chain combines TRBV10-2 with TRBJ1-6; tentative D call: TRBD1 (6 bases). This CDR3 is 15 amino acids long. V lost 3 bases, J lost 5 bases, and 11 bases lay in between. Germline CDR1 and CDR2: WSHSY and SAAADI.

The chain uses TRBV15 and TRBJ2-3; TRBD2 is a possible D gene (5 bases). The CDR3 is made up of 15 amino acids. Trimming took 6 bases from V and 1 from J, leaving 14 bases between them. Germline assignment: CDR1 LNHNV and CDR2 YYDKDF (reference sequence). The CDR3 DNA follows: TGTGCCACCAGGAGGACTCCAATTGGCACAGATACGCAGTATTTT. Residues: CATRRTPIGTDTQYF.

The rearrangement joins TRBV27 to TRBJ2-1; no reliable D call. V was clipped by 3 bases and J by 2 bases, with 8 bases between them. CDR3 length: 14 residues. Per the germline V gene, CDR1 is MNHEY and CDR2 is SMNVEV (reference sequence). CDR3 coding DNA: TGTGCCAGCAGTTTTAACAGTCCCTACAATGAGCAGTTCTTC. Translated: CASSFNSPYNEQFF.

The table lists this clonotype with a count of one. V usage is TRBV4-3 and J usage is TRBJ2-1, with 7 nucleotides matching TRBD1. V lost 0 bases to trimming and J lost 4 bases; unmatched junction nucleotides: 3. Germline-derived CDR1 and CDR2 are LGHNA and YSLEER. The CDR3 is made up of 15 amino acids. The CDR3 nucleotides are TGCGCCAGCAGCCAAGATTGGGGACAGTACAATGAGCAGTTCTTC. Protein sequence: CASSQDWGQYNEQFF.

The chain has TRBV29-1 and TRBJ1-2, with D perhaps TRBD1 (6 bases). CDR1 and CDR2 (germline): SQVTM, ANQGSEA. V shed 4 bases and J shed 8 bases, with 14 bases lying between them. This CDR3 comprises 12 residues. CDR3 in amino acids: CSVAWQGRGYTF. Here the CDR3 DNA reads TGCAGCGTTGCCTGGCAGGGGAGAGGCTACACCTTC.